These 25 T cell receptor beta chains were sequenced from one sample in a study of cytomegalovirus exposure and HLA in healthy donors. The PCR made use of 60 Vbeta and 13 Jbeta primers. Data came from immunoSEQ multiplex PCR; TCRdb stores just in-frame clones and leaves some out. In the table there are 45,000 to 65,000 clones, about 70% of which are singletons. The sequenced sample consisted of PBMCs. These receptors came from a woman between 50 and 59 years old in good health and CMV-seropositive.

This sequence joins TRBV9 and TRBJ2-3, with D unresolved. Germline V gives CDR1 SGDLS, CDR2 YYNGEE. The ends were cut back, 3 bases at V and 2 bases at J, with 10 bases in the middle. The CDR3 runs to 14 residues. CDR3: CASSDTSHTDTQYF. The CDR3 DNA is TGTGCCAGCAGCGACACCTCCCACACAGATACGCAGTATTTT.

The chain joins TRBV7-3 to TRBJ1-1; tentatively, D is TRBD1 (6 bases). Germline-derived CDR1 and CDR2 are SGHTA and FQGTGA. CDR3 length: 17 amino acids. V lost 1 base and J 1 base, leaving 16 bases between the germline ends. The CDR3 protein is CASSLRGGAATNTEAFF. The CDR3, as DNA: TGTGCCAGCAGCTTAAGAGGGGGGGCCGCCACGAACACTGAAGCTTTCTTT. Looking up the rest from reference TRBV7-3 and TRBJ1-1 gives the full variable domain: GAGVSQTPSNKVTEKGKYVELRCDPISGHTALYWYRQSLGQGPEFLIYFQGTGAADDSGLPNDRFFAVRPEGSVSTLKIQRTERGDSAVYLCASSLRGGAATNTEAFFGQGTRLTVV.

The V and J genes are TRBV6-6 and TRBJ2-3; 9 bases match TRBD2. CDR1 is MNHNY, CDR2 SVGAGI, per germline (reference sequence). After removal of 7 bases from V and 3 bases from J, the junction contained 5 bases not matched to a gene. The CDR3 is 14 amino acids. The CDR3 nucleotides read TGTGCCAGCATGTTAGCGGGAGCGACAGATACGCAGTATTTT. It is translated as CASMLAGATDTQYF.

CDR3 amino acids: CASSVDRTSGANVLTF. Written as DNA, the CDR3 is TGTGCCAGCAGCGTAGACAGAACCTCTGGGGCCAACGTCCTGACTTTC. This chain uses TRBV9 with TRBJ2-6; D gene ambiguous. The CDR3 covers 16 residues. Per the germline V gene, CDR1 is SGDLS and CDR2 is YYNGEE. V lost 0 bases and J lost 0, with 7 bases in between.

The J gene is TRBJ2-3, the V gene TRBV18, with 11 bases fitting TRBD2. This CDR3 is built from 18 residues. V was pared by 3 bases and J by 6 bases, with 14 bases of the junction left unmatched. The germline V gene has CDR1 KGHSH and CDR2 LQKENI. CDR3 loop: CASSPGPLSGGVMDTQYF. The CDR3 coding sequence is TGTGCCAGCTCACCTGGCCCCCTTAGCGGGGGGGTTATGGATACGCAGTATTTT.

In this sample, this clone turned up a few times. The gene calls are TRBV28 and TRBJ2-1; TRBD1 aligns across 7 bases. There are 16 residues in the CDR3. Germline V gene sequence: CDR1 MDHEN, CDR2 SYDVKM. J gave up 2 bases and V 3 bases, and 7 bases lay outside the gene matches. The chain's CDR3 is CASSLLLGQTYNEQFF. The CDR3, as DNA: TGTGCCAGCAGTTTGCTATTGGGACAGACCTACAATGAGCAGTTCTTC. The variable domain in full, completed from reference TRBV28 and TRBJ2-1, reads DVKVTQSSRYLVKRTGEKVFLECVQDMDHENMFWYRQDPGLGLRLIYFSYDVKMKEKGDIPEGYSVSREKKERFSLILESASTNQTSMYLCASSLLLGQTYNEQFFGPGTRLTVL.

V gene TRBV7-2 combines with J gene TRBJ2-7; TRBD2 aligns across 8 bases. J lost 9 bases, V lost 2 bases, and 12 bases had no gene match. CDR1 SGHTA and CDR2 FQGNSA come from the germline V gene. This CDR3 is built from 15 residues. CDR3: CASSLNPGGGQRQYF. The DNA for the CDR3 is TGTGCCAGCAGCTTAAATCCCGGGGGGGGCCAGCGGCAGTACTTC.

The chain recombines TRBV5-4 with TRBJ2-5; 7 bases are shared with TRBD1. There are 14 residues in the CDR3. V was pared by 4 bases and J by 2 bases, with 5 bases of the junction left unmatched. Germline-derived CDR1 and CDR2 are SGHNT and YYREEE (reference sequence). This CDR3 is CASSPWGQQETQYF. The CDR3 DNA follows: TGTGCCAGCAGCCCGTGGGGACAGCAAGAGACCCAGTACTTC.

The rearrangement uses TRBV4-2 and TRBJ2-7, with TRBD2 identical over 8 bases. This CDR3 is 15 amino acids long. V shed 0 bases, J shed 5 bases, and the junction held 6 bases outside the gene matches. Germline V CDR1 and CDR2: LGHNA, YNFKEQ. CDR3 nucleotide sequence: TGTGCCAGCAGCCAAGACGGGGGGGGGAATGACGAGCAGTACTTC. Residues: CASSQDGGGNDEQYF.

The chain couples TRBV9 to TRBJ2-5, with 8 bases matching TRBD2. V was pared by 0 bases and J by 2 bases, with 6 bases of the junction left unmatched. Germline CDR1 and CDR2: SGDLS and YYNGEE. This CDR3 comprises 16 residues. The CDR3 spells CASSVASGGGQETQYF. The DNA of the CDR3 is TGTGCCAGCAGCGTAGCCAGCGGGGGAGGACAAGAGACCCAGTACTTC.

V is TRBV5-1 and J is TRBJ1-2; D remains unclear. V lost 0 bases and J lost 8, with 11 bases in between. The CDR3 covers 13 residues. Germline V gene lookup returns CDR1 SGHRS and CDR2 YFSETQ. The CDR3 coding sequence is TGCGCCAGCAGCTTGGAGACGGAGAGGGGCTACACCTTC. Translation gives CASSLETERGYTF.

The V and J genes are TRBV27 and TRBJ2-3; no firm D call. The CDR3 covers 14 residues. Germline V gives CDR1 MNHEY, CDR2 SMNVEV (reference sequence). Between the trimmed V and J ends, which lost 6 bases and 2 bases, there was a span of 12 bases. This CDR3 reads CASRFSATTDTQYF. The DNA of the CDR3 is TGTGCCAGCAGATTCTCAGCGACCACAGATACGCAGTATTTT.

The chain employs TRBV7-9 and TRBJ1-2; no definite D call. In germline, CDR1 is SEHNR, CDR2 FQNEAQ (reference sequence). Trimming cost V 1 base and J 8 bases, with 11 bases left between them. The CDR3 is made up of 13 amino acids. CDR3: CASSLVESGGYTF. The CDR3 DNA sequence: TGTGCCAGCAGCTTAGTGGAGAGCGGCGGCTACACCTTC.

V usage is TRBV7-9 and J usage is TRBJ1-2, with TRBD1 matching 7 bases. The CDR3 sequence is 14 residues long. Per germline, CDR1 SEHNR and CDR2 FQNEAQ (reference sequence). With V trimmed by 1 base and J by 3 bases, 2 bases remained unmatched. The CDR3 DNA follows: TGTGCCAGCAGCTTAGGGACAGGAGACTATGGCTACACCTTC. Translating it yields CASSLGTGDYGYTF.

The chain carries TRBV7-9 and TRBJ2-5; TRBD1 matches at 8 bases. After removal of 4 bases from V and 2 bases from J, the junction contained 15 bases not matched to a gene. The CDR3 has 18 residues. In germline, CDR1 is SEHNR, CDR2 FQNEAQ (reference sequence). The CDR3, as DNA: TGTGCCAGCAGCTCCCCATTGACAGGGGTCCCCACACAAGAGACCCAGTACTTC. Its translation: CASSSPLTGVPTQETQYF.

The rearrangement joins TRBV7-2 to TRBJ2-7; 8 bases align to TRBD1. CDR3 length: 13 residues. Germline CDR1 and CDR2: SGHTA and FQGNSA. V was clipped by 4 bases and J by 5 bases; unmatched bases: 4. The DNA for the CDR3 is TGTGCCAGCAGCTCCTGGGGACAGGACGAGCAGTACTTC. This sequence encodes CASSSWGQDEQYF.

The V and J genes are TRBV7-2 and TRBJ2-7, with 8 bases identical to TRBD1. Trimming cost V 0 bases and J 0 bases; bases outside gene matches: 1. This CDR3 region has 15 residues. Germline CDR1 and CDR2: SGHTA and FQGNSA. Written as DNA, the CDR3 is TGTGCCAGCAGCTTAGCGGGGACAGGCTCCTACGAGCAGTACTTC. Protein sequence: CASSLAGTGSYEQYF.

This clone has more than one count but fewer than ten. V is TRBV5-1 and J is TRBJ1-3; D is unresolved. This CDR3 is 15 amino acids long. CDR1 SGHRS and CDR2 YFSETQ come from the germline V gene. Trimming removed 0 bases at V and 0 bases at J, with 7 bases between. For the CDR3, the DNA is TGCGCCAGCAGCTTGGTTGGCAGCTCTGGAAACACCATATATTTT. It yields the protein CASSLVGSSGNTIYF.

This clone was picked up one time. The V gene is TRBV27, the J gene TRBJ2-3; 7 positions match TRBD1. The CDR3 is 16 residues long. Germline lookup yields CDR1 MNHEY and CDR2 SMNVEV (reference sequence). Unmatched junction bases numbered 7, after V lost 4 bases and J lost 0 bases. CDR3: CASSSPGQRSTDTQYF. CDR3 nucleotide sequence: TGTGCCAGCAGTTCACCGGGACAGCGCAGCACAGATACGCAGTATTTT.

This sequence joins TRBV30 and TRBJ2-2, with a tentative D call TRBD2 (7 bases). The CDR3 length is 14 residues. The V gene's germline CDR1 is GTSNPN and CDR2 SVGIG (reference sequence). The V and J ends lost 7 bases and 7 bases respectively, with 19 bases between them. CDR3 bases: TGTGCCTTCATCAGGGGAGGGCACATCGGGGAGCTGTTTTTT. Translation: CAFIRGGHIGELFF.

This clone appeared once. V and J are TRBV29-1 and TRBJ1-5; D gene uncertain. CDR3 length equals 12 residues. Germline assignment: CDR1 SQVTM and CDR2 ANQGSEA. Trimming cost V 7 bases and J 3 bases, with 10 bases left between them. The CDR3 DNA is TGCAGCGGCGCCAATCTCAATCAGCCCCAGCATTTT. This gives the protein CSGANLNQPQHF.

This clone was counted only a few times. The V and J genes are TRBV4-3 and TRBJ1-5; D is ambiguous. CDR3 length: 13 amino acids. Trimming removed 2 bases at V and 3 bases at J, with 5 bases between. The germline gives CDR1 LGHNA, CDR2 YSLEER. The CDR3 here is CASSQQVNQPQHF. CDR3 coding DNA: TGCGCCAGCAGCCAACAGGTCAATCAGCCCCAGCATTTT.

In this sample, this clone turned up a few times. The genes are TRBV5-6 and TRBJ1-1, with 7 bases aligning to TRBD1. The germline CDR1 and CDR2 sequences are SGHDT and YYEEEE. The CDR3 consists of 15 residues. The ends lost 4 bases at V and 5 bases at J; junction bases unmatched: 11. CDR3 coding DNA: TGTGCCAGCAGCGGATCGACAGGGCTGGAGACTGAAGCTTTCTTT. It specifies CASSGSTGLETEAFF. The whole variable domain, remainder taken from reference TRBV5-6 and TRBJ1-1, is DAGVTQSPTHLIKTRGQQVTLRCSPKSGHDTVSWYQQALGQGPQFIFQYYEEEERQRGNFPDRFSGHQFPNYSSELNVNALLLGDSALYLCASSGSTGLETEAFFGQGTRLTVV.

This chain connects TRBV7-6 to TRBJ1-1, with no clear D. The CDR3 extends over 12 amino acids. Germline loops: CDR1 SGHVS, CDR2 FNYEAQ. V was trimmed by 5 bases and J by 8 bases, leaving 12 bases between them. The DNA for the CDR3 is TGTGCCAGCAGCCCTACGGGAGGGGAAGCTTTCTTT. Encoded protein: CASSPTGGEAFF. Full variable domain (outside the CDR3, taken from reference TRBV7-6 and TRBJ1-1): GAGVSQSPRYKVTKRGQDVALRCDPISGHVSLYWYRQALGQGPEFLTYFNYEAQQDKSGLPNDRFSAERPEGSISTLTIQRTEQRDSAMYRCASSPTGGEAFFGQGTRLTVV.

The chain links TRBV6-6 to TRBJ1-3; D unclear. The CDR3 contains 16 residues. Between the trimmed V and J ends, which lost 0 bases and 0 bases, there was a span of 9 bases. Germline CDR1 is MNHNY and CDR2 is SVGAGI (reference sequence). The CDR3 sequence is CASSYSISTSGNTIYF. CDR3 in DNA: TGTGCCAGCAGTTACTCGATAAGCACCTCTGGAAACACCATATATTTT.